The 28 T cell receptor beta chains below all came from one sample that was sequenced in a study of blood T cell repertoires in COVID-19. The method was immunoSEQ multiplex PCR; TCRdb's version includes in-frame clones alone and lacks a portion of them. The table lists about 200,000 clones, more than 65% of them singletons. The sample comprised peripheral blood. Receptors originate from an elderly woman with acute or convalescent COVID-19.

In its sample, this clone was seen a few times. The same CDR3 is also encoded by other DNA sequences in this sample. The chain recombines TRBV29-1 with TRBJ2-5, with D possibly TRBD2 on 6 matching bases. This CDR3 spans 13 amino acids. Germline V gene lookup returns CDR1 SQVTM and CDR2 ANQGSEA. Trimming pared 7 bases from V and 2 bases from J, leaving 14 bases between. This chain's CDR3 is CSAATGTQETQYF. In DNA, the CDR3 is TGCAGCGCCGCAACCGGGACTCAAGAGACCCAGTACTTC.

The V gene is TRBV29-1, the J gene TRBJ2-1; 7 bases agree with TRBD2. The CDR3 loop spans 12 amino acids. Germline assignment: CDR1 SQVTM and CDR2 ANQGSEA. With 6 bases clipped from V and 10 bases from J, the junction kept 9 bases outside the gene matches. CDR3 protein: CSVATGGREQFF. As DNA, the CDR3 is TGCAGCGTCGCAACGGGGGGTCGGGAGCAGTTCTTC.

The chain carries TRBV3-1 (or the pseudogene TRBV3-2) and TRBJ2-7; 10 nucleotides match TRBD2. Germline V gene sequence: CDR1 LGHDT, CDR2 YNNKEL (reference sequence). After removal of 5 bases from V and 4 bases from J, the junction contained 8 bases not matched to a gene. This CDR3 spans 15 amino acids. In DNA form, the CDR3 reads TGTGCCAGCAGCGAAACTAGCGGGGAGAGGTACGAGCAGTACTTC. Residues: CASSETSGERYEQYF.

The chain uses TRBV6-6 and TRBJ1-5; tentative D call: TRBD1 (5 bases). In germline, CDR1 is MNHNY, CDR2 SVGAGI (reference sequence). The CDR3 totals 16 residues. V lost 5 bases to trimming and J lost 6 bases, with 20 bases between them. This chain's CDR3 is CASSRGDSPSGQPQHF. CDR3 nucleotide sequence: TGTGCCAGCAGTCGAGGGGACTCCCCCTCGGGTCAGCCCCAGCATTTT.

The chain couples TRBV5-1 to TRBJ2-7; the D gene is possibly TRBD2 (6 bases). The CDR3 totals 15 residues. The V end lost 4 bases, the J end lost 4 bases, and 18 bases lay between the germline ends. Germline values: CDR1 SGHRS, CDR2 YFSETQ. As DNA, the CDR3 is TGCGCCAGCAGCACCGGGAGCTTAGGGGTTTACGAGCAGTACTTC. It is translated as CASSTGSLGVYEQYF.

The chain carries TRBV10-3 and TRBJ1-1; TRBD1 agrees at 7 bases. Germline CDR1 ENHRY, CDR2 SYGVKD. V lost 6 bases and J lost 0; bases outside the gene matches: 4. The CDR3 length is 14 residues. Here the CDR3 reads CAISPQGLNTEAFF. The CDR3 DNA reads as TGTGCCATCAGCCCACAGGGGTTGAACACTGAAGCTTTCTTT.

The CDR3 DNA follows: TGTGCCAGCAGCTCCGGGGACAGGCAAGAGACCCAGTACTTC. Translated, it gives CASSSGDRQETQYF. This chain joins TRBV7-9 and TRBJ2-5; 8 bases match TRBD1. The CDR3 loop spans 14 amino acids. V lost 4 bases, J lost 2 bases, and 3 bases stayed unmatched. The germline CDR1 and CDR2 sequences are SEHNR and FQNEAQ (reference sequence).

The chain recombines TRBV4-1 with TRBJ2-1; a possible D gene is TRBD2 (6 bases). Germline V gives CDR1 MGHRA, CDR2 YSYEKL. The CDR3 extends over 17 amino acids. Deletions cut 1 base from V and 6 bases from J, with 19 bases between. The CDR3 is CASSQAPIGLPFNEQFF. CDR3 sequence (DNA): TGCGCCAGCAGCCAAGCCCCAATAGGACTACCCTTCAATGAGCAGTTCTTC.

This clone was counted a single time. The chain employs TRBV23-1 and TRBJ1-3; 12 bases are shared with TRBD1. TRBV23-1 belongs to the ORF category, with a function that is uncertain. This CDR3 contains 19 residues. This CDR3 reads CQISSRDRGPNSTGNTIYF. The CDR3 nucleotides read TGCCAAATTAGCTCCCGGGACAGGGGGCCAAACAGCACTGGAAACACCATATATTTT.

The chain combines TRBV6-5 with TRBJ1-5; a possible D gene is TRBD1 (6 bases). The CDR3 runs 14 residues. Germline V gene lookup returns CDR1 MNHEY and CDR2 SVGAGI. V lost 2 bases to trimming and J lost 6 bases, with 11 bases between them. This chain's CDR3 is CASSYGRGSQPQHF. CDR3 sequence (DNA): TGTGCCAGCAGTTACGGCAGGGGAAGTCAGCCCCAGCATTTT.

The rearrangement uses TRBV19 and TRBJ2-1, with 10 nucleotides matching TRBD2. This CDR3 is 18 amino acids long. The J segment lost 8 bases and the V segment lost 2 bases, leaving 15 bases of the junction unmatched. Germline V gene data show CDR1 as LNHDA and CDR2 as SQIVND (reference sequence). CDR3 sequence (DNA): TGTGCCAGTAGTATACAGATCCTAACTGAGCGGGAGGGCGATGAGCAGTTCTTC. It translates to CASSIQILTEREGDEQFF. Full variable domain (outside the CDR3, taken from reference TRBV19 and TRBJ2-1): DGGITQSPKYLFRKEGQNVTLSCEQNLNHDAMYWYRQDPGQGLRLIYYSQIVNDFQKGDIAEGYSVSREKKESFPLTVTSAQKNPTAFYLCASSIQILTEREGDEQFFGPGTRLTVL.

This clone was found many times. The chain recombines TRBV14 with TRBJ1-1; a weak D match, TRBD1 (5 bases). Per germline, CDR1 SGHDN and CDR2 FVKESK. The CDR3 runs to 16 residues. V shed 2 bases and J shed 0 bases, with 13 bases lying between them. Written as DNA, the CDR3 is TGTGCCAGCAGCCAACTCGTAACAGGTGTGAACACTGAAGCTTTCTTT. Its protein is CASSQLVTGVNTEAFF.

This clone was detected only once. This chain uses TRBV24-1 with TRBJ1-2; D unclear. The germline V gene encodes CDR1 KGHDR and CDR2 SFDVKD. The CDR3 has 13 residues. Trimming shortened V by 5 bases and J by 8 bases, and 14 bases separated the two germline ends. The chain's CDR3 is CATSVGGVGGYTF. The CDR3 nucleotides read TGTGCCACCAGTGTTGGCGGTGTTGGGGGCTACACCTTC.

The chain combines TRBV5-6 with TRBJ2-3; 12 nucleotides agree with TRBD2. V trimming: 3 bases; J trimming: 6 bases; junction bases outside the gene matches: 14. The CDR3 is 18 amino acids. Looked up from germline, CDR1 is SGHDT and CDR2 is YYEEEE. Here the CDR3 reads CASSSRRLAGVGADTQYF. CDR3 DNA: TGTGCCAGCAGCTCGCGGAGACTAGCGGGAGTTGGGGCGGATACGCAGTATTTT. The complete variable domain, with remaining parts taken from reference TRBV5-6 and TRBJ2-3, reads DAGVTQSPTHLIKTRGQQVTLRCSPKSGHDTVSWYQQALGQGPQFIFQYYEEEERQRGNFPDRFSGHQFPNYSSELNVNALLLGDSALYLCASSSRRLAGVGADTQYFGPGTRLTVL.

CDR3 amino acids: CASSPQGYEQYF. The CDR3 DNA reads TGTGCCAGCAGTCCTCAGGGTTACGAGCAGTACTTC. The chain combines TRBV2 with TRBJ2-7; D may be TRBD1 (5 bases). The CDR3 spans 12 residues. Germline CDR1 SNHLY, CDR2 FYNNEI. The V gene lost 5 bases and the J gene lost 4 bases, with 9 bases spanning the gap.

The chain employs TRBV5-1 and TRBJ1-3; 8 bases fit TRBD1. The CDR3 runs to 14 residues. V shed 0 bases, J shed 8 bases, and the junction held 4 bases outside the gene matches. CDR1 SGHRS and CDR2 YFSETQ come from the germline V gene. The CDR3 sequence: CASSLGQGADTIYF. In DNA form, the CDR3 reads TGCGCCAGCAGCTTGGGGCAGGGGGCTGACACCATATATTTT. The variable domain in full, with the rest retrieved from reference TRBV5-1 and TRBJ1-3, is KAGVTQTPRYLIKTRGQQVTLSCSPISGHRSVSWYQQTPGQGLQFLFEYFSETQRNKGNFPGRFSGRQFSNSRSEMNVSTLELGDSALYLCASSLGQGADTIYFGEGSWLTVV.

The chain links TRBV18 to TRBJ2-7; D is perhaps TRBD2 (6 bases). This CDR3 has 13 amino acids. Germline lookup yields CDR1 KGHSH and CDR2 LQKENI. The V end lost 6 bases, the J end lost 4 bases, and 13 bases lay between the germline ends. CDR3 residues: CASSGDGRYEQYF. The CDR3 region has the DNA TGTGCCAGCTCGGGGGACGGGAGATACGAGCAGTACTTC.

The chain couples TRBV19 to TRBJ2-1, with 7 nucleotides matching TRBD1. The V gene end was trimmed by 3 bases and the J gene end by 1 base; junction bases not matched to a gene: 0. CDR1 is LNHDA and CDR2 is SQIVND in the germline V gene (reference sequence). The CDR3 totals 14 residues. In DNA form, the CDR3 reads TGTGCCAGTAGTATGGGACAGTCCTACAATGAGCAGTTCTTC. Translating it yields CASSMGQSYNEQFF.

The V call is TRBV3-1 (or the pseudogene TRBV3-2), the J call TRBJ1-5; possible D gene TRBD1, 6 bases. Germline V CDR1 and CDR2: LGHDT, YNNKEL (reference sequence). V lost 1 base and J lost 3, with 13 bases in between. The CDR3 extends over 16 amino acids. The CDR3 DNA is TGTGCCAGCAGCCAAGGGCAGGGGTTACTCAATCAGCCCCAGCATTTT. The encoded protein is CASSQGQGLLNQPQHF.

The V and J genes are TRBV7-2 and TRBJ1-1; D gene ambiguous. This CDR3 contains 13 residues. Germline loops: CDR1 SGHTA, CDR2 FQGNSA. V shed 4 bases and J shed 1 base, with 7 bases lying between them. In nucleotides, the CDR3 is TGTGCCAGCAGCTATGAGGGGAACACTGAAGCTTTCTTT. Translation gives CASSYEGNTEAFF.

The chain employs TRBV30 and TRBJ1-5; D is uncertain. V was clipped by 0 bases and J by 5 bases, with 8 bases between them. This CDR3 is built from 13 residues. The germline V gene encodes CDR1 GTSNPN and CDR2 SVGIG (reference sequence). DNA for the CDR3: TGTGCCTGGAGTGTACGGAGGGATCAGCCCCAGCATTTT. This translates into CAWSVRRDQPQHF.

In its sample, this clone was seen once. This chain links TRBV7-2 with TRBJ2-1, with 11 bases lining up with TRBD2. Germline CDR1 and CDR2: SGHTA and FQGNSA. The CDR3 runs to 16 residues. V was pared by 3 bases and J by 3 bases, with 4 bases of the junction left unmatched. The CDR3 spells CASSLYGTSGYNEQFF. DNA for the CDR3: TGTGCCAGCAGCTTGTACGGGACTAGCGGCTACAATGAGCAGTTCTTC.

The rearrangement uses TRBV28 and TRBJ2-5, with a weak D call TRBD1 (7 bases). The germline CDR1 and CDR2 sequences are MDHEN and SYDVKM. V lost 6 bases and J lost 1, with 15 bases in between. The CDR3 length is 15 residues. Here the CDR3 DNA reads TGTGCCAGCAGCCCACGGGGGACAGCCCAAGAGACCCAGTACTTC. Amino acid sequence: CASSPRGTAQETQYF.

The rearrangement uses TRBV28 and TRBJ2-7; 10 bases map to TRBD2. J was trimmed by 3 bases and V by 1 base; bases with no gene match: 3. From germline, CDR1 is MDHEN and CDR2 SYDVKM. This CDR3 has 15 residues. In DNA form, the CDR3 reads TGTGCCAGCAGTTTATCTTCTAGCGGGAGCTACGAGCAGTACTTC. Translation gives CASSLSSSGSYEQYF.

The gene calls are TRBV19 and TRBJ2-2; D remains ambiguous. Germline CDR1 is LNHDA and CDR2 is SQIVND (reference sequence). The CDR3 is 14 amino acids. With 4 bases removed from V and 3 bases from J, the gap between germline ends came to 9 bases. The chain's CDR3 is CASSTQTDTGELFF. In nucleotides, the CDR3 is TGTGCCAGTAGTACCCAAACAGACACCGGGGAGCTGTTTTTT.

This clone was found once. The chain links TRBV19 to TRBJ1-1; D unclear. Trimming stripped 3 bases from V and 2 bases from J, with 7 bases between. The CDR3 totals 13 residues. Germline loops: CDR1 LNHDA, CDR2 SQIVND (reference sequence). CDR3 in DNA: TGTGCCAGTAGTATGAGGCGTAACACTGAAGCTTTCTTT. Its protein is CASSMRRNTEAFF. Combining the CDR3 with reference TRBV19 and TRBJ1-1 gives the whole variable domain DGGITQSPKYLFRKEGQNVTLSCEQNLNHDAMYWYRQDPGQGLRLIYYSQIVNDFQKGDIAEGYSVSREKKESFPLTVTSAQKNPTAFYLCASSMRRNTEAFFGQGTRLTVV.

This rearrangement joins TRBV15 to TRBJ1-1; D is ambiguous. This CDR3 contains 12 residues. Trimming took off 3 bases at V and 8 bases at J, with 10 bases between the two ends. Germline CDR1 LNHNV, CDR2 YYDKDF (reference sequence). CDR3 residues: CATSSEVTEAFF. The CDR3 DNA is TGTGCCACCAGCAGTGAAGTCACAGAAGCTTTCTTT.

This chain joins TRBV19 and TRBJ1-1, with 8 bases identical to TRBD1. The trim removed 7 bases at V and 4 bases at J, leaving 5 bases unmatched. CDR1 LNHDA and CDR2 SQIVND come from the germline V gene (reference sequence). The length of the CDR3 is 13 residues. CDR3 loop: CASTFTGGTEAFF. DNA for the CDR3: TGTGCCAGTACCTTTACAGGGGGCACTGAAGCTTTCTTT. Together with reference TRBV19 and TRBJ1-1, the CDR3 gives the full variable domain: DGGITQSPKYLFRKEGQNVTLSCEQNLNHDAMYWYRQDPGQGLRLIYYSQIVNDFQKGDIAEGYSVSREKKESFPLTVTSAQKNPTAFYLCASTFTGGTEAFFGQGTRLTVV.